This TCR beta chain was identified in a study of blood T cell repertoires in COVID-19. As for the study in general: Acute and convalescent COVID-19 specimens originated in the United States, Italy and Spain. Nucleic acid was either cDNA or gDNA, and it came from T cells, B-cell-depleted T cells, or PBMCs.

As originally analysed: Reference gene primer amplification in the assay estimated nucleated cell counts. The repertoire was sequenced with immunoSEQ multiplex PCR; TCRdb's copy has only in-frame clones and lacks some. V and J calls and clone size are as listed in that table; D and trimming were resolved from the DNA. The table shows fewer than 250,000 clones, with roughly 80% occurring only once. This CDR3 is built from 15 residues. The ends lost 1 base at V and 6 bases at J; junction bases unmatched: 2. Germline loops: CDR1 SGHNT, CDR2 YENEEA. Sequencing was done on a sample of peripheral blood. This receptor was taken from a woman aged 35 to 49 with active or convalescent COVID-19. This chain joins TRBV11-3 and TRBJ2-1; TRBD2 matches at 11 bases. The CDR3 sequence: CASSLGTSGSNEQFF. Written as DNA, the CDR3 is TGTGCCAGCAGCTTAGGAACTAGCGGGAGCAATGAGCAGTTCTTC.